These T cell receptor beta chains were read from a single sample in a study of shared clonotypes between healthy human individuals. The data were produced by immunoSEQ multiplex PCR, yet TCRdb's version contains in-frame clones alone and is incomplete. The repertoire has fewer than 500,000 clones, roughly 85% of them found once; the top ten carry 9.5% to 15%. Sequencing used PBMCs. Receptors originate from a woman in her thirties or forties in good health. Some clones in this sample may be carry-over from other donors' samples. Both conserved end residues are trimmed from each CDR3. D genes are given only for firm matches.

j_call | v_call | d_call | cdr3_aa
TRBJ1-4 | TRBV18 | . | ASSPRADQATNEKLF
TRBJ1-2 | TRBV28 | . | ASRYASFGYT
TRBJ1-2 | TRBV5-6 | . | ASSLTWQGYGYT
TRBJ2-7 | TRBV7-9 | TRBD2 | ASSLVLAGPYEQY
TRBJ2-3 | TRBV2 | TRBD2 | ASSDPSGRAYSSTDTQY
TRBJ2-3 | TRBV7-2 | . | ASSTPEIADTQY
TRBJ2-1 | TRBV2 | TRBD2 | ARGTGLAGASDEQF
TRBJ2-3 | TRBV7-8 | . | ASSFLDTDTQY
TRBJ2-3 | TRBV7-2 | TRBD2 | ASSLIVGRTDTQY
TRBJ2-5 | TRBV27 | . | ASRGMYQETQY
TRBJ2-3 | TRBV5-1 | TRBD2 | ASSLAGVAGGHWPDTQY
TRBJ2-1 | TRBV2 | . | ASFSPLVGIRLF
TRBJ2-2 | TRBV19 | . | ASSISAGTGSGELF
TRBJ1-3 | TRBV5-1 | . | ASSLVGVGNTIY
TRBJ1-4 | TRBV6-5 | . | ASSYSGATNEKLF
TRBJ1-1 | TRBV5-1 | . | ASSPMSGGKDGEAF
TRBJ1-1 | TRBV7-9 | . | ASTFGAGNTEAF
TRBJ2-5 | TRBV21-1 | . | ASSKGKGLAGGPSQETQY
TRBJ2-7 | TRBV15 | . | ATSRDLAVSSYEQY
TRBJ2-5 | TRBV2 | TRBD1 | ASSDRGQAQETQY
TRBJ2-7 | TRBV28 | TRBD1 | ASSSPGQGGSYEQY
TRBJ2-7 | TRBV4-2 | . | ASSQEAAEKPYEQY
TRBJ1-5 | TRBV2 | . | ASSGPGEAQH
TRBJ2-3 | TRBV2 | . | ASSSVESTDTQY
TRBJ2-7 | TRBV15 | . | ATSRGGLDYEQY
TRBJ2-1 | TRBV5-1 | . | ASSHQGHSNEQF
TRBJ2-3 | TRBV7-2 | TRBD2 | ASSFPSGRFTDTQY
TRBJ2-1 | TRBV9 | . | ASSAVLTSYNEQF
TRBJ2-7 | TRBV2 | . | ASGVDYEQY
TRBJ1-4 | TRBV27 | . | ASSWGPTDATNEKLF